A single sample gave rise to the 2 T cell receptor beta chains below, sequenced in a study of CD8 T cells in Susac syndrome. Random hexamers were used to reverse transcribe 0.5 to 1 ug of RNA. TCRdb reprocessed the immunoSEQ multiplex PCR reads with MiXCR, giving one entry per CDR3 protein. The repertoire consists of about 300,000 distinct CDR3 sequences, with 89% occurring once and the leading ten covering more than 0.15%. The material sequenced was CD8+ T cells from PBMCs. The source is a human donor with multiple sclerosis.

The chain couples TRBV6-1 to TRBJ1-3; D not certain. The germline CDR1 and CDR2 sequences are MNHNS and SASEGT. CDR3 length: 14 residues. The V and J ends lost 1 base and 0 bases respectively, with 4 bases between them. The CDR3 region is CASSEGNSGNTIYF. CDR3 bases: TGTGCCAGCAGTGAAGGGAACTCTGGAAACACCATATATTTT.

Here the CDR3 reads CASSFSGEGLGQYF. For the CDR3, the DNA is TGTGCCAGCAGTTTCTCGGGGGAAGGCTTGGGGCAGTACTTC. The V gene is TRBV28, the J gene TRBJ2-7; TRBD2 is a possible D gene (6 bases). V shed 3 bases and J shed 9 bases, with 18 bases lying between them. Germline V gene data show CDR1 as MDHEN and CDR2 as SYDVKM. This CDR3 region has 14 residues.